This entry lists 24 T cell receptor beta chains sequenced from one sample in a study of Graves' ophthalmopathy and Graves' hyperthyroidism. RNA transcripts were the source from which TCR beta CDR3 regions were amplified. First-round RT-PCR relied on HTBI primers, and a second-round multiplex PCR came next. TCRdb reprocessed the multiplex PCR reads with MiXCR, giving one entry per CDR3 protein. The sample yields some 240,000 distinct CDR3 sequences, around 50% seen once. Sequenced input: peripheral blood. The receptors were gathered from an adult man with Graves' ophthalmopathy.

V is TRBV7-2 and J is TRBJ2-3; the D call may be TRBD1 or TRBD2 (6 bases each). Germline lookup yields CDR1 SGHTA and CDR2 FQGNSA. The ends were cut back, 5 bases at V and 3 bases at J, with 24 bases in the middle. The CDR3 sequence is 18 residues long. As DNA, the CDR3 is TGTGCCAGCAGCCTTCTACACGGGGGCCGCTCATTAACAGATACGCAGTATTTT. Translating it yields CASSLLHGGRSLTDTQYF.

V usage is TRBV3-1 and J usage is TRBJ2-5; no definite D call. The CDR3 covers 14 residues. Germline values: CDR1 LGHDT, CDR2 YNNKEL (reference sequence). The V and J ends lost 0 bases and 2 bases respectively, with 7 bases between them. In DNA form, the CDR3 reads TGTGCCAGCAGCCAAGATGGCTCGCAAGAGACCCAGTACTTC. Translation: CASSQDGSQETQYF.

This clonotype came up a few times. The chain is built from TRBV29-1 and TRBJ2-2; weak D call: TRBD2 (5 bases). Germline V CDR1 and CDR2: SQVTM, ANQGSEA. Trimming shortened V by 3 bases and J by 6 bases, and 11 bases separated the two germline ends. This CDR3 region has 13 residues. Written as DNA, the CDR3 is TGCAGCGTTGAGGCGCGAGGGCCCGGGGAGCTGTTTTTT. Its protein is CSVEARGPGELFF.

The genes are TRBV6-1 and TRBJ2-5; TRBD1 aligns across 7 bases. From germline, CDR1 is MNHNS and CDR2 SASEGT. This CDR3 has 13 residues. V lost 7 bases, J lost 5 bases, and 7 bases stayed unmatched. The CDR3 spells CASTRTGGETQYF. DNA of the CDR3: TGTGCCAGCACTAGGACAGGCGGGGAGACCCAGTACTTC.

This clonotype was seen only a few times. V usage is TRBV6-6 and J usage is TRBJ1-5, with D unresolved. Looked up from germline, CDR1 is MNHNY and CDR2 is SVGAGI (reference sequence). The CDR3 covers 13 residues. Trimming shortened V by 5 bases and J by 5 bases, and 10 bases separated the two germline ends. This chain's CDR3 is CASSPEEYQPQHF. DNA of the CDR3: TGTGCCAGCAGTCCAGAAGAGTATCAGCCCCAGCATTTT.

This sequence joins TRBV7-9 and TRBJ2-7; 14 nucleotides align to TRBD2. Germline lookup yields CDR1 SEHNR and CDR2 FQNEAQ (reference sequence). The V gene end was trimmed by 5 bases and the J gene end by 12 bases; junction bases not matched to a gene: 6. The CDR3 extends over 13 amino acids. The CDR3 region is CASSTPGLAGVYF. The DNA for the CDR3 is TGTGCCAGCAGCACCCCGGGACTAGCGGGAGTGTACTTC.

V and J are TRBV7-6 and TRBJ2-7; D unresolved. CDR3 length: 14 amino acids. Trimming left V 5 bases short and J 3 bases short, with 14 bases between. Germline loops: CDR1 SGHVS, CDR2 FNYEAQ. CDR3 coding DNA: TGTGCCAGCAGCCCTGGTGGGTCCCTCTACGAGCAGTACTTC. It specifies CASSPGGSLYEQYF. Based on the CDR3 plus reference TRBV7-6 and TRBJ2-7, the full variable domain is GAGVSQSPRYKVTKRGQDVALRCDPISGHVSLYWYRQALGQGPEFLTYFNYEAQQDKSGLPNDRFSAERPEGSISTLTIQRTEQRDSAMYRCASSPGGSLYEQYFGPGTRLTVT.

The chain uses TRBV7-8 and TRBJ2-5, with TRBD2 matching 12 bases. The CDR3 is 16 amino acids. The germline gives CDR1 SGHVS, CDR2 FQNEAQ. Trimming removed 5 bases from V and 5 bases from J; junction bases left unmatched: 9. DNA for the CDR3: TGTGCCAGCAGCCCCCTACTAGCGGGGGGTGGTGAGACCCAGTACTTC. As protein: CASSPLLAGGGETQYF.

This clonotype came up a few times. This rearrangement joins TRBV29-1 to TRBJ2-7, with 7 bases that match TRBD1. CDR1 and CDR2 (germline): SQVTM, ANQGSEA. With V trimmed by 4 bases and J by 4 bases, 7 bases remained unmatched. This CDR3 has 13 residues. CDR3 sequence reads: CSVGTGTEYEQYF. The CDR3, as DNA: TGCAGCGTTGGCACCGGGACAGAGTACGAGCAGTACTTC.

A word on this clonotype: At one end the junction does not follow the germline gene, possibly because of a read error. This chain uses TRBV19 with TRBJ2-7; D gene uncertain. The germline gives CDR1 LNHDA, CDR2 SQIVND (reference sequence). This CDR3 has 13 amino acids. For the CDR3, the DNA is TGTGCCGGTAGTATAAGGTCTCCCTACGAGCAGTACTTC. Encoded protein: CAGSIRSPYEQYF. The variable domain in full, with the rest retrieved from reference TRBV19 and TRBJ2-7, is DGGITQSPKYLFRKEGQNVTLSCEQNLNHDAMYWYRQDPGQGLRLIYYSQIVNDFQKGDIAEGYSVSREKKESFPLTVTSAQKNPTAFYLCAGSIRSPYEQYFGPGTRLTVT.

With regard to this clonotype: An end of the junction differs from the germline gene, which may be a read error. The chain recombines TRBV10-3 with TRBJ1-5, with D possibly matching TRBD1 (5 bases). Germline loops: CDR1 ENHRY, CDR2 SYGVKD. The CDR3 contains 14 residues. In DNA form, the CDR3 reads TGTGCCAGCAGTTACGACAGTTCTGGTCAGCCCCAGCATTTT. Translation gives CASSYDSSGQPQHF.

J is TRBJ2-7 and V is TRBV10-3, with 11 positions matching TRBD2. CDR1 is ENHRY, CDR2 SYGVKD, per germline. The CDR3 has 14 residues. With V trimmed by 9 bases and J by 1 base, 5 bases remained unmatched. In DNA form, the CDR3 reads TGTGCCATAAGACTAGCGGGGACTTCCTACGAGCAGTACTTC. Its protein is CAIRLAGTSYEQYF.

This clonotype was seen repeatedly, ten times or more. The chain employs TRBV27 and TRBJ1-6, with a tentative D call TRBD1 (6 bases). V lost 8 bases, J lost 7 bases, and 15 bases lay in between. CDR1 and CDR2 from the germline V gene are MNHEY and SMNVEV (reference sequence). This CDR3 has 14 residues. The CDR3 sequence: CASGIQGRNSPLHF. The CDR3 coding sequence is TGTGCCAGCGGGATACAGGGCCGCAATTCACCCCTCCACTTT.

In its sample, this clonotype was seen a few times. This chain connects TRBV20-1 to TRBJ2-2; D might be TRBD2 (5 bases). Germline CDR1 DFQATT, CDR2 SNEGSKA (reference sequence). The CDR3 is 12 amino acids. V was shortened by 6 bases and J by 7 bases, with 12 bases between the two germline ends. CDR3: CSAAPGFGELFF. CDR3 sequence (DNA): TGCAGTGCAGCCCCGGGGTTCGGGGAGCTGTTTTTT.

The chain links TRBV20-1 to TRBJ2-5; a possible D gene is TRBD1 (6 bases). Germline assignment: CDR1 DFQATT and CDR2 SNEGSKA (reference sequence). The CDR3 length is 14 residues. V lost 3 bases to trimming and J lost 0 bases, with 11 bases between them. The CDR3 DNA is TGCAGTGCTAGGATCGGGACACACCAAGAGACCCAGTACTTC. It specifies CSARIGTHQETQYF.

At least ten counts were recorded for this clonotype. This sequence joins TRBV7-2 and TRBJ1-4; TRBD1 matches 7 bases. CDR1 and CDR2 (germline): SGHTA, FQGNSA. Trimming cost V 1 base and J 7 bases; bases outside gene matches: 3. The CDR3 spans 14 residues. DNA of the CDR3: TGTGCCAGCAGCTTAGTAGGGACAGCTGAAAAACTGTTTTTT. Its protein product is CASSLVGTAEKLFF. The full variable domain, with the rest looked up from reference TRBV7-2 and TRBJ1-4, is GAGVSQSPSNKVTEKGKDVELRCDPISGHTALYWYRQSLGQGLEFLIYFQGNSAPDKSGLPSDRFSAERTGGSVSTLTIQRTQQEDSAVYLCASSLVGTAEKLFFGSGTQLSVL.

The chain links TRBV9 to TRBJ2-7; 9 bases align to TRBD1. The junction had 12 bases not matched to a gene; V was cut back by 0 bases and J by 2 bases. Germline V CDR1 and CDR2: SGDLS, YYNGEE. The CDR3 loop spans 18 amino acids. The CDR3 loop is CASSVGVGRDRVAYEQYF. CDR3 in DNA: TGTGCCAGCAGCGTAGGGGTCGGCCGGGACAGGGTTGCCTACGAGCAGTACTTC. The full variable domain, its missing parts supplied by reference TRBV9 and TRBJ2-7, is DSGVTQTPKHLITATGQRVTLRCSPRSGDLSVYWYQQSLDQGLQFLIQYYNGEERAKGNILERFSAQQFPDLHSELNLSSLELGDSALYFCASSVGVGRDRVAYEQYFGPGTRLTVT.

This rearrangement joins TRBV6-2 or TRBV6-3 to TRBJ2-5; possibly TRBD1 for D (5 bases). Germline assignment: CDR1 MNHEY and CDR2 SVGEGT. V lost 5 bases to trimming and J lost 1 base, with 11 bases between them. This CDR3 has 14 amino acids. DNA for the CDR3: TGTGCCAGCAGTAGAACAGGATTCCAAGAGACCCAGTACTTC. This codes for CASSRTGFQETQYF.

The chain joins TRBV19 to TRBJ1-5, with TRBD1 matching 8 bases. V trimming: 9 bases; J trimming: 1 base; junction bases outside the gene matches: 8. The germline gives CDR1 LNHDA, CDR2 SQIVND (reference sequence). The CDR3 runs 15 residues. The CDR3 coding sequence is TGTGCCAGCCTAACAGGGGGAGGAAGCAATCAGCCCCAGCATTTT. It is translated as CASLTGGGSNQPQHF.

This clonotype was observed a handful of times. The gene calls are TRBV19 and TRBJ1-6; 7 bases line up with TRBD1. This CDR3 is 14 amino acids long. The V gene end was trimmed by 6 bases and the J gene end by 10 bases; junction bases not matched to a gene: 9. CDR1 is LNHDA, CDR2 SQIVND, per germline (reference sequence). CDR3 loop: CASRTTGVKSPLHF. As DNA, the CDR3 is TGTGCCAGTAGGACAACAGGGGTGAAGTCACCCCTCCACTTT.

The sample holds a few counts of this clonotype. The chain links TRBV19 to TRBJ1-5; D is possibly TRBD1 (6 bases). The CDR3 contains 13 residues. Germline V gene sequence: CDR1 LNHDA, CDR2 SQIVND (reference sequence). V gave up 5 bases and J gave up 9 bases, with 14 bases separating them. Here the CDR3 DNA reads TGTGCCAGTAGTTATTCAGGGGTCTGGCCCCAGCATTTT. Its protein product is CASSYSGVWPQHF.

V gene TRBV7-9 combines with J gene TRBJ1-5; tentatively, D is TRBD1 (5 bases). This CDR3 spans 14 amino acids. Germline CDR1 reads SEHNR; CDR2 reads FQNEAQ (reference sequence). V was cut by 11 bases and J by 4 bases, with 18 bases left in between. CDR3 in DNA: TGTGCCTGCCCGGCCAGGGACCTTAATCAGCCCCAGCATTTT. It specifies CACPARDLNQPQHF. The full variable domain, with the rest looked up from reference TRBV7-9 and TRBJ1-5, is DTGVSQNPRHKITKRGQNVTFRCDPISEHNRLYWYRQTLGQGPEFLTYFQNEAQLEKSRLLSDRFSAERPKGSFSTLEIQRTEQGDSAMYLCACPARDLNQPQHFGDGTRLSIL.

V and J are TRBV27 and TRBJ1-5; D perhaps matches TRBD1 (6 bases). This CDR3 has 17 residues. CDR1 is MNHEY, CDR2 SMNVEV, per germline (reference sequence). Trimming took 5 bases from V and 0 from J, leaving 17 bases between them. CDR3 protein: CASSPGDGIYSNQPQHF. The CDR3 DNA sequence: TGTGCCAGCAGTCCAGGGGACGGAATTTATAGCAATCAGCCCCAGCATTTT.

This rearrangement joins TRBV29-1 to TRBJ2-7; D possibly corresponds to TRBD1 (6 bases). The germline gives CDR1 SQVTM, CDR2 ANQGSEA. The CDR3 runs to 12 residues. The V and J ends lost 2 bases and 5 bases respectively, with 10 bases between them. The CDR3 region has the DNA TGCAGCGTTGAAAAGGCAGGGGACGAGCAGTACTTC. Protein product: CSVEKAGDEQYF.